This T cell receptor (beta chain) was sequenced in a study of blood T cell repertoires in COVID-19 (TCRdb year 2020). Regarding the complete study: Samples covering the acute and convalescent phases of COVID-19 were provided by collaborators in the United States, Italy and Spain. Where available, HLA class I and class II types were obtained from metadata supplied by the sample provider rather than from assay-based typing. The prospective study material was composed of cDNA or gDNA derived from T cells, B-cell-depleted T cells, or PBMCs. The repertoires were made available in a free public database intended to serve as a resource for research on the immune response to SARS-CoV-2. Samples came from the ongoing ImmuneRACE study (first 160 participants) plus 1,254 subjects from 6 global collaborators. Subjects who had been exposed to COVID-19, were actively infected with it, or had recovered from it provided the deeply sampled blood TCRbeta repertoires that made up the dataset. Nearly every sample came with metadata listing a de-identified subject ID, COVID-19 status, age in years and sex.

For CDR1 and CDR2, the germline V gene lists KGHSH and LQKENI. Inclusive of the bounding cysteine and phenylalanine, the CDR3 is 13 residues long. This entry keeps only the CDR3 DNA: 39 bases, framed from base 1. The V end loses 2 bases and the J end loses 8 bases, and a stretch of 10 bases separates them. TCRbeta CDR3 regions were amplified from genomic DNA using the immunoSEQ Assay, a bias-controlled multiplex PCR. The study's processing was this. Within the assay, amplification of reference gene primers was used to estimate how many nucleated cells each sample contained. Sequence reads were collapsed and filtered to measure the absolute abundance of every unique TCRbeta CDR3 rearrangement. For each sample, productive Simpson clonality was calculated as the square root of Simpson's diversity index over productive rearrangements. TCRdb re-hosts the immuneACCESS table, in-frame sequences only. Its copies lack some clones; in the studies checked, an unresolved V gene accounts for under half of them, and the cause for the rest is not known. Clonal size and the V and J genes are those of that table, whereas D and trimming came from the DNA. Within this sample are some 200,000 clones, with approximately 82% of them counted one time only. Clones ranked in the top ten supply 1.2% to 1.5% of the sample.

Samples from volunteer blood donors who had recovered from COVID-19 were contributed by a second Seattle source. Whole blood was collected in K2EDTA tubes by collaborating institutions according to the institutions' own protocols. For TCRbeta analysis, collaborator samples were shipped as frozen whole blood, as isolated PBMCs, or as DNA extracted from either sample type. To note about this clone: Its antigen has not been determined. No much larger clone exists at a distance of one base, and base qualities are not known.

Overall results and qualifications from the work: The amount of clinical and demographic metadata varied by source and participant and was provided uncurated.

The sequencing sample was made of peripheral blood. This receptor was taken from a woman aged 40 to 50 who had recovered from COVID-19. Rearrangement joined TRBV18 to TRBJ2-4, and the D gene may be TRBD2, 6 bases matching. The CDR3 protein is CASSPGGTDIQYF. The nucleotides read TGTGCCAGCTCACCAGGGGGGACGGACATTCAGTACTTC.